The sample holds a few counts of the clone carrying this T cell receptor beta chain. Its cognate antigen is unknown. Germline loops: CDR1 MNHNS, CDR2 SASEGT. The CDR3 has 14 residues. V shed 0 bases and J 3 bases; nucleotides not matched to a gene: 1. This entry is derived from a study of identical twins. One entry per CDR3 protein results from TCRdb running MiXCR on the 5' RACE reads. The sample shows nearly 900,000 distinct CDR3 sequences, 9% to 15% of them seen only once. Findings of the study overall: Among monozygotic twins, out-of-frame TCR alpha sharing exceeded what models predicted.

This sample also appeared in a second study, on yellow fever vaccine responses in identical twins.

The TCR was taken from a woman aged 18-29 years in good health. Input material: PBMCs. This chain joins TRBV6-1 and TRBJ2-7; 8 bases fit TRBD1. This chain's CDR3 is CASSEAGQVYEQYF. CDR3 DNA: TGTGCCAGCAGTGAAGCGGGACAGGTCTACGAGCAGTACTTC.